One T cell receptor (beta chain) is described in this entry. The sample belongs to a study of blood T cells in healthy people across ages. CDR3 length: 17 residues. The V and J ends lost 2 bases and 0 bases, in that order; junction bases with no gene match: 8. Germline-derived CDR1 and CDR2 are SGHRS and YFSETQ. Primers used in a second PCR of roughly 7 to 12 cycles were a sample-barcoded 5' primer and a J-beta primer mix. From the 5' RACE reads, TCRdb called clonotypes with MiXCR, one entry per CDR3 protein. The repertoire has 630,000 or so distinct CDR3 sequences, approximately 29% of them found once; the top ten carry roughly 15%. Around 10 milliliters of peripheral blood were drawn from each donor.

Sequencing was performed on blood. The source of this sequence is an elderly woman in good health. The J gene is TRBJ2-3, the V gene TRBV5-1; 8 nucleotides align to TRBD1. This CDR3 is CASSLGQGSQSTDTQYF. In nucleotides, the CDR3 is TGCGCCAGCAGCTTAGGACAGGGCTCTCAAAGCACAGATACGCAGTATTTT.